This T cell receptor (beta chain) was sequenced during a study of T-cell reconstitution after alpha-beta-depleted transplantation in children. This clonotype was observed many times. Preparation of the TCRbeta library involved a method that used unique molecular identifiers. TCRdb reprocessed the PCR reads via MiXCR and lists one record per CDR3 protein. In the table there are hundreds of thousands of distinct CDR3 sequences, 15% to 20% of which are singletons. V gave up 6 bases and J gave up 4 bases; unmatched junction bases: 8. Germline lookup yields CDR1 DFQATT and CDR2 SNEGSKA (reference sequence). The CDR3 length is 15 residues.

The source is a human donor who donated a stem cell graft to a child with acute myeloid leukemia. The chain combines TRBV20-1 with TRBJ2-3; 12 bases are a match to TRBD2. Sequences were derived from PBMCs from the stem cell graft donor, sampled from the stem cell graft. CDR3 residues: CSAVTGLAGSDTQYF. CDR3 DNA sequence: TGCAGTGCGGTAACGGGACTAGCGGGTTCAGATACGCAGTATTTT.